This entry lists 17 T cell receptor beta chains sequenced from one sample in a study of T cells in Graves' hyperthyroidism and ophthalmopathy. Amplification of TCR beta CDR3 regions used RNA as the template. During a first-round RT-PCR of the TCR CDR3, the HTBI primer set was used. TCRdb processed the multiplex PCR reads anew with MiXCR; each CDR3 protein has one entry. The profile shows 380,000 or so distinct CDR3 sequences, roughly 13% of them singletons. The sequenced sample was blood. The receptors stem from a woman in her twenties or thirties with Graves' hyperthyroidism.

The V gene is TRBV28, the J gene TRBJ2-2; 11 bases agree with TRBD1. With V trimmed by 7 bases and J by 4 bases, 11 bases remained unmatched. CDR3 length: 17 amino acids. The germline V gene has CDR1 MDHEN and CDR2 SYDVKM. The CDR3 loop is CASTHPWGTGGTGELFF. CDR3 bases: TGTGCCAGCACCCACCCTTGGGGGACAGGGGGCACCGGGGAGCTGTTTTTT.

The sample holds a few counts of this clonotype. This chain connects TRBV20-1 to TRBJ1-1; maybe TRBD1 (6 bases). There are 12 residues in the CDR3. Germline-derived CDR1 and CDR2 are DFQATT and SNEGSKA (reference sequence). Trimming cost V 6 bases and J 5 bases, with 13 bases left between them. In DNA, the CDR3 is TGCAGTGCGGCAGGGGTCGGGACTGAAGCTTTCTTT. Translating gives CSAAGVGTEAFF.

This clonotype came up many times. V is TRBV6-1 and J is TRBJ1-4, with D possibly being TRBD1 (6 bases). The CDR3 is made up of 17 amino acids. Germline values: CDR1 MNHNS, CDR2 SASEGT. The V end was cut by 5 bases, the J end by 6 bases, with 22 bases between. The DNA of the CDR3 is TGTGCCAGCAGTATGACAGGTGACAGGCTTATTGATGAAAAACTGTTTTTT. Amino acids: CASSMTGDRLIDEKLFF.

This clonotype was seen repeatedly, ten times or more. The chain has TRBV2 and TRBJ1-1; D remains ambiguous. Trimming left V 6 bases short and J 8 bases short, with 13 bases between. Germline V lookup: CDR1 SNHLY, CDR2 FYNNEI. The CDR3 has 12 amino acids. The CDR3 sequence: CASRFDANEAFF. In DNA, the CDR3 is TGTGCCAGCAGATTCGACGCTAACGAAGCTTTCTTT.

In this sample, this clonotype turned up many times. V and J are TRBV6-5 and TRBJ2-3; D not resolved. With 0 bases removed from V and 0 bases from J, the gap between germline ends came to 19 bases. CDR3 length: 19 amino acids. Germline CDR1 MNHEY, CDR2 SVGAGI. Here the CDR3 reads CASSYSSGQRKSSTDTQYF. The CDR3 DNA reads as TGTGCCAGCAGTTACTCGTCGGGCCAACGAAAGTCTAGCACAGATACGCAGTATTTT.

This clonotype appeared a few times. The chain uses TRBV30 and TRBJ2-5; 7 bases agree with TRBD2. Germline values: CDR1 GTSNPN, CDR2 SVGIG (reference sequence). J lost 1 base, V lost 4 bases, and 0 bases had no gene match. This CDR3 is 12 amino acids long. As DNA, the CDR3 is TGTGCCTGGACTAGCGGCCAAGAGACCCAGTACTTC. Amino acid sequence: CAWTSGQETQYF.

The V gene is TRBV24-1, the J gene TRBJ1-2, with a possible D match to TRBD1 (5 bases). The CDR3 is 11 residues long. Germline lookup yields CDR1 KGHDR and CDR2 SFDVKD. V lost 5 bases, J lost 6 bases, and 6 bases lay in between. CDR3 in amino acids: CATSGDHGYTF. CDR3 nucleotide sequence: TGTGCCACCAGTGGGGACCATGGCTACACCTTC.

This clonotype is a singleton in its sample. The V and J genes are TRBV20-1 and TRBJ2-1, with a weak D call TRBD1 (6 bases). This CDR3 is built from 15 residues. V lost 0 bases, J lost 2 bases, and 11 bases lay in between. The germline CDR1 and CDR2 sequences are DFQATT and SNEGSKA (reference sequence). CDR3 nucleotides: TGCAGTGCTAGAGACCACGGGACACCCTACAATGAGCAGTTCTTC. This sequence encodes CSARDHGTPYNEQFF.

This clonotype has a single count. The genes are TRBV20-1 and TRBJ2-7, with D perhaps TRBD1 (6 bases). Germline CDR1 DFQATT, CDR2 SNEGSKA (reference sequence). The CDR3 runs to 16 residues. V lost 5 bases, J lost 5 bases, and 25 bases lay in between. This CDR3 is CSAGGGSGRGLNEQYF. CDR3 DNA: TGCAGTGCTGGGGGCGGGTCGGGCAGGGGCCTTAACGAGCAGTACTTC.

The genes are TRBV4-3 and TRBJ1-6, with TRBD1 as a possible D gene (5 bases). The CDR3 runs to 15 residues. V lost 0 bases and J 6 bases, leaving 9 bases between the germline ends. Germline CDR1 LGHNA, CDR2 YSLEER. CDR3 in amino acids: CASSQDGGTNSPLHF. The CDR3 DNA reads TGCGCCAGCAGCCAAGATGGAGGGACTAATTCACCCCTCCACTTT.

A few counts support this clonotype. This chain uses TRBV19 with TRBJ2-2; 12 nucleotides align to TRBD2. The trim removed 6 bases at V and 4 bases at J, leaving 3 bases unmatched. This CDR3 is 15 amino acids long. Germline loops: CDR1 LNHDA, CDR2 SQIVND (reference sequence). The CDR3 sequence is CASRVGLAGTGELFF. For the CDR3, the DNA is TGTGCCAGTAGAGTGGGACTAGCGGGCACCGGGGAGCTGTTTTTT.

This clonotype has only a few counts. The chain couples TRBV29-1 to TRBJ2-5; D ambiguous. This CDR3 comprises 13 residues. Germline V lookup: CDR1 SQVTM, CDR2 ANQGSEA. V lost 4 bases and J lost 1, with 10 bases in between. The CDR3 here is CSVVIGPQETQYF. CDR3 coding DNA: TGCAGCGTTGTTATTGGGCCCCAAGAGACCCAGTACTTC.

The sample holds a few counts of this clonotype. CDR3 sequence: CASSQGNEKLFF. CDR3 nucleotide sequence: TGTGCCAGCAGCCAAGGGAATGAAAAACTGTTTTTT. The V gene is TRBV14, the J gene TRBJ1-4; D call uncertain. Trimming left V 1 base short and J 5 bases short, with 2 bases between. The CDR3 loop spans 12 amino acids. Germline loops: CDR1 SGHDN, CDR2 FVKESK.

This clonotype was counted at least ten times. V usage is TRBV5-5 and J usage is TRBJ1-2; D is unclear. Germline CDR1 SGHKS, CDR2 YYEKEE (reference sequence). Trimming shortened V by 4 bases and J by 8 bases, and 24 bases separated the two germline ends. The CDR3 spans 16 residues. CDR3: CASSPPPKGGAQGYTF. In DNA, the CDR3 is TGTGCCAGCAGCCCCCCTCCTAAGGGAGGAGCACAGGGCTACACCTTC.

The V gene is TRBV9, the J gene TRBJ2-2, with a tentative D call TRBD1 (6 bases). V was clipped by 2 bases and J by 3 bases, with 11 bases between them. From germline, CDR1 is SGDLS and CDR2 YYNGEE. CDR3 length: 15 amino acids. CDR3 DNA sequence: TGTGCCAGCAGCGTCACAGGGCTCGACACCGGGGAGCTGTTTTTT. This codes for CASSVTGLDTGELFF.

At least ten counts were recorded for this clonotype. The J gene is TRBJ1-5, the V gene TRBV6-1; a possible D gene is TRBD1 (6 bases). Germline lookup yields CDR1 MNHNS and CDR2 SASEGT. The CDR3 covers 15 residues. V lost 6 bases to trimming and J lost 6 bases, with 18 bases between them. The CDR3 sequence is CASRTSNTGTQPQHF. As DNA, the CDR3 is TGTGCCAGCAGAACATCTAATACAGGGACTCAGCCCCAGCATTTT.

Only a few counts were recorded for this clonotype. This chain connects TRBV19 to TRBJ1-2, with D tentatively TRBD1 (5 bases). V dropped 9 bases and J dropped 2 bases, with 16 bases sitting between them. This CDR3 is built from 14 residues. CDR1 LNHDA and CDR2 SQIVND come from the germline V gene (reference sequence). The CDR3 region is CASVEAGRNYGYTF. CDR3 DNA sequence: TGTGCCAGCGTGGAGGCAGGGAGGAACTATGGCTACACCTTC.